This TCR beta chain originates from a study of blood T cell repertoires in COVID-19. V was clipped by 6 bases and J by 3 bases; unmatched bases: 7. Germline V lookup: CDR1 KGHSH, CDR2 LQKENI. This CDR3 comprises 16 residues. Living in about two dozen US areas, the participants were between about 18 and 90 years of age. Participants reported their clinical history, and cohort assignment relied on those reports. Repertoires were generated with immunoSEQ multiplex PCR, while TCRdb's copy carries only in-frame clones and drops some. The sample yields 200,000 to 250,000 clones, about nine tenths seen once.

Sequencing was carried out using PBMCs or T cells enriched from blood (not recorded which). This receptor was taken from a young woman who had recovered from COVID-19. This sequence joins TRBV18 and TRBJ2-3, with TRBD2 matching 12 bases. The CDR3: CASSPGTSGFTDTQYF. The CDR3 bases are TGTGCCAGCTCCCCCGGGACTAGCGGGTTTACAGATACGCAGTATTTT.